This T cell receptor (beta chain) was retrieved from a study of shared clonotypes between healthy human individuals. This clone was seen just once. Sequencing was performed with immunoSEQ multiplex PCR; in TCRdb, only in-frame clones are kept and a portion is missing. This table has approximately 1,500,000 clones, around 95% appearing once. V lost 4 bases to trimming and J lost 6 bases; unmatched junction nucleotides: 6. Per germline, CDR1 MNHNS and CDR2 SASEGT. This CDR3 region has 15 residues. The specimen was naive CD4+ T cells sorted from blood. This sample's subset: CD45RA+ positively selected. The TCR sequence derives from a man younger than 40 in good health. The chain carries TRBV6-1 and TRBJ2-7; TRBD2 agrees at 13 bases. For the CDR3, the DNA is TGTGCCAGCAGTGCCACTAGCGGGAGGGCCGCCGAGCAGTACTTC. Protein sequence: CASSATSGRAAEQYF.